These T cell receptor beta chains were read from a single sample in a study of T cells after yellow fever vaccination. Each CDR3 protein gets one entry after TCRdb re-called the 5' RACE reads with MiXCR. This sample has under 300,000 distinct CDR3 sequences; approximately 6.8% occur once, and the top ten carry more than 0.85%. The starting material was CD4+ T cells sorted from PBMCs, obtained on the day of the yellow fever booster vaccination. These receptors originate from a man aged 30 to 45 who received the YFV17D yellow fever vaccine. CDR3s include the opening cysteine and the closing phenylalanine or tryptophan. Fields, in order: CDR3 DNA, CDR3 protein, V gene, clone size, D gene, J gene. D genes are given only for firm matches. Part of the rows lack a size; the others show once, few, many or a class for expanded clones.

cdr3_nt: TGTGCCAGCAGTACAGGTGCGAACACTGAAGCTTTCTTT
cdr3_aa: CASSTGANTEAFF
v_call: TRBV12-3/TRBV12-4
clone_size: many
d_call: NA
j_call: TRBJ1-1

cdr3_nt: TGCGCCAGCAGCTTGGCCGTGACTAGCGGGAGGGCAAGCACAGATACGCAGTATTTT
cdr3_aa: CASSLAVTSGRASTDTQYF
v_call: TRBV5-1
clone_size: NA
d_call: TRBD2
j_call: TRBJ2-3

cdr3_nt: TGTGCCTGGAGTTCAGGTTCCTATGGCTACACCTTC
cdr3_aa: CAWSSGSYGYTF
v_call: TRBV30
clone_size: few
d_call: NA
j_call: TRBJ1-2

cdr3_nt: TGTGCCAGCAGCTTAAACCCGGGGGATGGCTACACCTTC
cdr3_aa: CASSLNPGDGYTF
v_call: TRBV7-2
clone_size: many
d_call: NA
j_call: TRBJ1-2

cdr3_nt: TGTGCCACTCGGGACAGGGAGGGTAGAGCTTTCTTT
cdr3_aa: CATRDREGRAFF
v_call: TRBV10-3
clone_size: few
d_call: TRBD1
j_call: TRBJ1-1

cdr3_nt: TGTGCCAGCAGTTTAAGAGACGGGTTTACTGGGGCCAACGTCCTGACTTTC
cdr3_aa: CASSLRDGFTGANVLTF
v_call: TRBV27
clone_size: NA
d_call: NA
j_call: TRBJ2-6

cdr3_nt: TGTGCCAGCAGTTCAGGACAGGGATGGAGCTACGAGCAGTACTTC
cdr3_aa: CASSSGQGWSYEQYF
v_call: TRBV6-5
clone_size: NA
d_call: TRBD1
j_call: TRBJ2-7

cdr3_nt: TGTGCCAGCAGCCTCCGGCCCGAAGCTAGCACAGATACGCAGTATTTT
cdr3_aa: CASSLRPEASTDTQYF
v_call: TRBV7-2
clone_size: many
d_call: NA
j_call: TRBJ2-3

cdr3_nt: TGTGCCAGCAGTCCCCGAGAGAGGTCTTACTCCTACGAGCAGTACTTC
cdr3_aa: CASSPRERSYSYEQYF
v_call: TRBV27
clone_size: few
d_call: NA
j_call: TRBJ2-7

cdr3_nt: TGCAGTGCTAGGCCGACAGGGGCCTACGAGCAGTACTTC
cdr3_aa: CSARPTGAYEQYF
v_call: TRBV20-1
clone_size: many
d_call: TRBD1
j_call: TRBJ2-7

cdr3_nt: TGTGCCAGCAGCCGACCGAACCCTGAGACCCAGTACTTC
cdr3_aa: CASSRPNPETQYF
v_call: TRBV3-1
clone_size: NA
d_call: NA
j_call: TRBJ2-5

cdr3_nt: TGTGCCAGCAGGAGGACTAGCGGCACGAGAGGGGAGCAGTACTTC
cdr3_aa: CASRRTSGTRGEQYF
v_call: TRBV12-3/TRBV12-4
clone_size: few
d_call: TRBD2
j_call: TRBJ2-7

cdr3_nt: TGTGCCAGCAGCTTGGTGGGGACGGAGAACACTGAAGCTTTCTTT
cdr3_aa: CASSLVGTENTEAFF
v_call: TRBV5-5
clone_size: many
d_call: NA
j_call: TRBJ1-1

cdr3_nt: TGTGCCAGCAGAAGGGAGGGAGCTGGCTACAATGAGCAGTTCTTC
cdr3_aa: CASRREGAGYNEQFF
v_call: TRBV6-2/TRBV6-3
clone_size: NA
d_call: TRBD2
j_call: TRBJ2-1

cdr3_nt: TGTGCCAGCAGCTTAACCCCGGGACAACCAGATACGCAGTATTTT
cdr3_aa: CASSLTPGQPDTQYF
v_call: TRBV7-2
clone_size: NA
d_call: NA
j_call: TRBJ2-3

cdr3_nt: TGCAGTGCTAATCCAGGGGGCAACACCGGGGAGCTGTTTTTT
cdr3_aa: CSANPGGNTGELFF
v_call: TRBV20-1
clone_size: NA
d_call: TRBD1
j_call: TRBJ2-2

cdr3_nt: TGTGCCAGCAGCCCCCCGGGTTCTAATTCACCCCTCCACTTT
cdr3_aa: CASSPPGSNSPLHF
v_call: TRBV5-5
clone_size: few
d_call: NA
j_call: TRBJ1-6

cdr3_nt: TGTGCCAGCAGCTCTAGCGTCAGCTCCTACAATGAGCAGTTCTTC
cdr3_aa: CASSSSVSSYNEQFF
v_call: TRBV12-3/TRBV12-4
clone_size: many
d_call: NA
j_call: TRBJ2-1

cdr3_nt: TGTGCCAGCATAGATCTAAGGACAATCGGCACCGGGGAGCTGTTTTTT
cdr3_aa: CASIDLRTIGTGELFF
v_call: TRBV5-5
clone_size: few
d_call: NA
j_call: TRBJ2-2

cdr3_nt: TGCAGTGCTAGGGACGGGACAGGGGTTTCCTACGAGCAGTACTTC
cdr3_aa: CSARDGTGVSYEQYF
v_call: TRBV20-1
clone_size: few
d_call: TRBD1
j_call: TRBJ2-7

cdr3_nt: TGCGCCAGCAGCCAATCAACTCGGGGCACTCAGAGAGGGGGGGAGACCCAGTACTTC
cdr3_aa: CASSQSTRGTQRGGETQYF
v_call: TRBV4-3
clone_size: many
d_call: NA
j_call: TRBJ2-5

cdr3_nt: TGTGCCAGCAGCTTGGGGGGAGACTCGAAAGAGACCCAGTACTTC
cdr3_aa: CASSLGGDSKETQYF
v_call: TRBV5-4
clone_size: few
d_call: NA
j_call: TRBJ2-5

cdr3_nt: TGTGCCAGCGAAAAGGGGTTCAGGTGGATCGAAGATACGCAGTATTTT
cdr3_aa: CASEKGFRWIEDTQYF
v_call: TRBV28
clone_size: few
d_call: NA
j_call: TRBJ2-3

cdr3_nt: TGTGCCAGCTCACCACCGGCGGGCGGGAATGAGCAGTTCTTC
cdr3_aa: CASSPPAGGNEQFF
v_call: TRBV18
clone_size: few
d_call: NA
j_call: TRBJ2-1

cdr3_nt: TGTGCCAGCAGGACGGGTGACAGTTCCTACGAGCAGTACTTC
cdr3_aa: CASRTGDSSYEQYF
v_call: TRBV12-3/TRBV12-4
clone_size: many
d_call: NA
j_call: TRBJ2-7

cdr3_nt: TGTGCCAGCTCACCACCGGGACTAGCGGGAGGAGAATACGAGCAGTACTTC
cdr3_aa: CASSPPGLAGGEYEQYF
v_call: TRBV18
clone_size: NA
d_call: TRBD2
j_call: TRBJ2-7

cdr3_nt: TGTGCCAGCAGCCACCGACAGGGGGGCAATCAGCCCCAGCATTTT
cdr3_aa: CASSHRQGGNQPQHF
v_call: TRBV6-1
clone_size: NA
d_call: TRBD1
j_call: TRBJ1-5

cdr3_nt: TGTGCCAGCAGCGCCGGTGCTGGGACTAGGGCGGAGACCCAGTACTTC
cdr3_aa: CASSAGAGTRAETQYF
v_call: TRBV7-8
clone_size: NA
d_call: TRBD2
j_call: TRBJ2-5

cdr3_nt: TGCGCCAGCAGCCCGCCGGCTAGCGCTACGCAGTATTTT
cdr3_aa: CASSPPASATQYF
v_call: TRBV5-1
clone_size: few
d_call: NA
j_call: TRBJ2-3

cdr3_nt: TGTGCCAGTAGTATCGACAGGGGGACGGAGACCCAGTACTTC
cdr3_aa: CASSIDRGTETQYF
v_call: TRBV19
clone_size: many
d_call: TRBD1
j_call: TRBJ2-5

cdr3_nt: TGTGCCAGCAGTTTGTCCCCTTCGGCAGCTTTCTTT
cdr3_aa: CASSLSPSAAFF
v_call: TRBV12-3/TRBV12-4
clone_size: many
d_call: NA
j_call: TRBJ1-1

cdr3_nt: TGCAGTGCCCCCCAATCCACTAGCGGGAGGTACAATGAGCAGTTCTTC
cdr3_aa: CSAPQSTSGRYNEQFF
v_call: TRBV20-1
clone_size: many
d_call: TRBD2
j_call: TRBJ2-1

cdr3_nt: TGTGCCAGCAGCCCATGGGGGGCGGAGAACAATGAGCAGTTCTTC
cdr3_aa: CASSPWGAENNEQFF
v_call: TRBV5-4
clone_size: NA
d_call: NA
j_call: TRBJ2-1

cdr3_nt: TGTGCCAGCTCATTTCGGGACGGAGCCTACGAGCAGTACTTC
cdr3_aa: CASSFRDGAYEQYF
v_call: TRBV18
clone_size: NA
d_call: NA
j_call: TRBJ2-7

cdr3_nt: TGTGCCAGCAGCTTCCGGGACCCCAACAATGAGCAGTTCTTC
cdr3_aa: CASSFRDPNNEQFF
v_call: TRBV3-1
clone_size: many
d_call: NA
j_call: TRBJ2-1

cdr3_nt: TGTGCCAGCAGCTTAGGACACCGGAACACTGAAGCTTTCTTT
cdr3_aa: CASSLGHRNTEAFF
v_call: TRBV11-2
clone_size: NA
d_call: NA
j_call: TRBJ1-1

cdr3_nt: TGTGCCAGCAGTTTACAACAGGGAAGGGGGTCCTACGAGCAGTACTTC
cdr3_aa: CASSLQQGRGSYEQYF
v_call: TRBV12-3/TRBV12-4
clone_size: few
d_call: NA
j_call: TRBJ2-7

cdr3_nt: TGTGCCAGCAGTTACTCGAGGACGCAGGGTCGGATATTCAATCAGCCCCAGCATTTT
cdr3_aa: CASSYSRTQGRIFNQPQHF
v_call: TRBV6-2/TRBV6-3
clone_size: few
d_call: NA
j_call: TRBJ1-5

cdr3_nt: TGCGCCAGCAGCGACAGCGCAGATACGCAGTATTTT
cdr3_aa: CASSDSADTQYF
v_call: TRBV5-1
clone_size: many
d_call: NA
j_call: TRBJ2-3

cdr3_nt: TGTGCCATCAGTGAAACAAGTTGGAGGGCGTCCGGGGAGCTGTTTTTT
cdr3_aa: CAISETSWRASGELFF
v_call: TRBV10-3
clone_size: many
d_call: NA
j_call: TRBJ2-2

cdr3_nt: TGCGCCAGCAGCTCGGAAGGGGACTCAGATACGCAGTATTTT
cdr3_aa: CASSSEGDSDTQYF
v_call: TRBV5-1
clone_size: NA
d_call: NA
j_call: TRBJ2-3

cdr3_nt: TGCAGTGCCCCCGGACAGGGGGGCTACGAGCAGTACTTC
cdr3_aa: CSAPGQGGYEQYF
v_call: TRBV20-1
clone_size: few
d_call: TRBD1
j_call: TRBJ2-7

cdr3_nt: TGTGCCAGCAGTTACATTTACCAGGGGTATCAGCCCCAGCATTTT
cdr3_aa: CASSYIYQGYQPQHF
v_call: TRBV28
clone_size: many
d_call: NA
j_call: TRBJ1-5

cdr3_nt: TGTGCTAGTGGTTGGCAGGGGGCTCTGAATGAGCAGTTCTTC
cdr3_aa: CASGWQGALNEQFF
v_call: TRBV12-5
clone_size: NA
d_call: TRBD1
j_call: TRBJ2-1

cdr3_nt: TGTGCCACCAGTGATTCGGGACAGGGGAGTTTTGCTGGATACAATGAGCAGTTCTTC
cdr3_aa: CATSDSGQGSFAGYNEQFF
v_call: TRBV24-1
clone_size: many
d_call: TRBD1
j_call: TRBJ2-1

cdr3_nt: TGTGCCTGGGGCAGGGCCTCCCCAGATACGCAGTATTTT
cdr3_aa: CAWGRASPDTQYF
v_call: TRBV30
clone_size: many
d_call: NA
j_call: TRBJ2-3

cdr3_nt: TGTGCCAGTAGAAGGACAGGGGAACAAGAGACCCAGTACTTC
cdr3_aa: CASRRTGEQETQYF
v_call: TRBV19
clone_size: few
d_call: TRBD1
j_call: TRBJ2-5

cdr3_nt: TGTGCCAGCAGCCTACCAGGGATGGGCGGAAACACCATATATTTT
cdr3_aa: CASSLPGMGGNTIYF
v_call: TRBV7-2
clone_size: NA
d_call: NA
j_call: TRBJ1-3

cdr3_nt: TGCGCCAGCTCGAAAGAGGGACTAGCCTACGAGCAGTACTTC
cdr3_aa: CASSKEGLAYEQYF
v_call: TRBV5-1
clone_size: few
d_call: TRBD2
j_call: TRBJ2-7

cdr3_nt: TGTGCCAGCAGCGTACGCAGGGGGAATAACCAAGAGACCCAGTACTTC
cdr3_aa: CASSVRRGNNQETQYF
v_call: TRBV7-2
clone_size: few
d_call: TRBD1
j_call: TRBJ2-5

cdr3_nt: TGTGCCAGCTCTCTCCGCCGGGCAGGAACCCACGAGCAGTACTTC
cdr3_aa: CASSLRRAGTHEQYF
v_call: TRBV7-3
clone_size: many
d_call: NA
j_call: TRBJ2-7

cdr3_nt: TGTGCCAGCAGTTTTAGGGGGGCCAACGTCCTGACTTTC
cdr3_aa: CASSFRGANVLTF
v_call: TRBV12-3/TRBV12-4
clone_size: many
d_call: NA
j_call: TRBJ2-6

cdr3_nt: TGTGCCAGCAGCGCCGCCAGCGGGAGGGTCCGAAATGAGCAGTTCTTC
cdr3_aa: CASSAASGRVRNEQFF
v_call: TRBV7-2
clone_size: few
d_call: TRBD2
j_call: TRBJ2-1

cdr3_nt: TGCAGCGTGGAGACTAGCGGGAGGGCCAGCGAGCAGTTCTTC
cdr3_aa: CSVETSGRASEQFF
v_call: TRBV29-1
clone_size: NA
d_call: TRBD2
j_call: TRBJ2-1

cdr3_nt: TGTGCCAGCAGCCAAGATGGGGGCGGGAGGGCTTTTGAGCAGTTCTTC
cdr3_aa: CASSQDGGGRAFEQFF
v_call: TRBV4-2
clone_size: NA
d_call: TRBD2
j_call: TRBJ2-1

cdr3_nt: TGTGCCAGCAGCTTAGCGCCGGACTGGGGCCACGAGCATTACTTC
cdr3_aa: CASSLAPDWGHEHYF
v_call: TRBV7-2
clone_size: few
d_call: NA
j_call: TRBJ2-7

cdr3_nt: TGCAGTGCTAGAGTAGGGGGTGTGAACACTGAAGCTTTCTTT
cdr3_aa: CSARVGGVNTEAFF
v_call: TRBV20-1
clone_size: few
d_call: NA
j_call: TRBJ1-1

cdr3_nt: TGTGCCAGCAGCTTAGGTATCTCCGGGAACACTGAAGCTTTCTTT
cdr3_aa: CASSLGISGNTEAFF
v_call: TRBV11-1
clone_size: few
d_call: NA
j_call: TRBJ1-1

cdr3_nt: TGTGCCAGCAGTAGGGGAACTTTTTCTGGAAACACCATATATTTT
cdr3_aa: CASSRGTFSGNTIYF
v_call: TRBV6-1
clone_size: NA
d_call: NA
j_call: TRBJ1-3

cdr3_nt: TGTGCCAGCAGACCCTCGGGAGGAACCGGGGAGCTGTTTTTT
cdr3_aa: CASRPSGGTGELFF
v_call: TRBV11-2
clone_size: once
d_call: TRBD2
j_call: TRBJ2-2